This TCR beta chain was profiled in a study of T cell repertoires in cytomegalovirus infection (dated by TCRdb to the late 2010s). For the study in its entirety: Alongside well-studied HLA-B-restricted epitopes, the peptide stimulations were aimed at recently identified HLA-C-restricted CMV epitopes, whose presentation resists viral immunomodulation. Because public TCR beta signatures pointed to carriage of CMV infection together with the matching HLA type, the HLA type of each donor mattered for the analysis.

Sequencing relied on an Illumina HiSeq 1500. The public reads were reanalyzed by TCRdb: fastp trimming at Q25, MiXCR alignment, in-frame beta chains only. Rows with a matching CDR3 protein are joined into one entry that keeps the most common DNA and genes. Across this sample there are approximately 89,000 distinct CDR3 sequences, with around 32% seen only once. Roughly 71% of the sample comes from the top ten. CDR1 and CDR2, looked up from the germline V gene (reference sequence), are SGHKS and YYEKEE. From V the trimming removes 3 bases and from J it removes 4 bases, while the gene matches leave 4 bases of the junction unaccounted for. The CDR3 sequence holds 14 residues, the cysteine and phenylalanine included. Left in the record is the CDR3 DNA by itself, 42 bases read in frame from the first base. This clonotype occurred a few times. This clone's antigen is unknown. Base qualities are not at hand, and no much larger clone is one base apart.

The sample's treatment or condition label is to be understood as: in vitro stimulation with specific CMV peptide epitopes to enrich CMV-specific T cells. Broad study findings and their caveats: Carriers of CMV infection plus the relevant HLA type were discriminated by the cumulative frequency of public TCR beta family members in the study cohort and in an independent roughly 320-donor cohort. In the ex vivo response, HLA-C-restricted CMV-specific TCR beta clonotypes were dominant, and in two of eight donors the single most frequent clonotype came from this HLA-C-restricted group.

The chain was built from TRBV5-5 and TRBJ2-3, and TRBD2 matches 8 of the central bases. The specimen comprised CD8+ T cells from cultured PBMCs, sampled from culture after CMV antigen stimulation. This TCR came from a human donor in good health (CMV status not recorded). Some clones in this sample may be carry-over from other donors' samples. In nucleotide form, the sequence is TGTGCCAGCAGCTCGGGACTAGTCGCAGATACGCAGTATTTT. This gives the protein CASSSGLVADTQYF. With all but the CDR3 taken from the reference TRBV5-5 and TRBJ2-3 genes, the full variable domain is: DAGVTQSPTHLIKTRGQQVTLRCSPISGHKSVSWYQQVLGQGPQFIFQYYEKEERGRGNFPDRFSARQFPNYSSELNVNALLLGDSALYLCASSSGLVADTQYFGPGTRLTVL.